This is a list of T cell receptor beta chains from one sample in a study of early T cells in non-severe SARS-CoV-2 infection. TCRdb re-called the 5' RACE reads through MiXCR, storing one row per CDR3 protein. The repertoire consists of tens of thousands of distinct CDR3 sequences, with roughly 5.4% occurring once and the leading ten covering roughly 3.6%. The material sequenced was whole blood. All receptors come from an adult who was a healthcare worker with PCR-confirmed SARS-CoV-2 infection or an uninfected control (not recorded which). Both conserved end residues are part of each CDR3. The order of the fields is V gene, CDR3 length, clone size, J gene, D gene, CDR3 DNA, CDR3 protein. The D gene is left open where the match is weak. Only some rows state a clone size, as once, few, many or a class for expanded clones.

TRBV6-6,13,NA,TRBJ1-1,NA,TGTGCCAGCAGTTACTCGGGAGAGATAGAAGCTTTCTTT,CASSYSGEIEAFF
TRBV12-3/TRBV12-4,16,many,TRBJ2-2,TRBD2,TGTGCCAGCAGTTGGCGCGGGGGGACGGGCACCGGGGAGCTGTTTTTT,CASSWRGGTGTGELFF
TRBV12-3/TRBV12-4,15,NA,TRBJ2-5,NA,TGTGCCAGCAGCCCCTACAGGGATCCGTGGAGGACCCAGTACTTC,CASSPYRDPWRTQYF
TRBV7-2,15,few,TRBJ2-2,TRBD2,TGTGCCAGCAGGCCCTTAGCGGGAAACACCGGGGAGCTGTTTTTT,CASRPLAGNTGELFF
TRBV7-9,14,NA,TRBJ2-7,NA,TGTGCCAGCAGCTGGGGGGCGGAACCCTACGAGCAGTACTTC,CASSWGAEPYEQYF
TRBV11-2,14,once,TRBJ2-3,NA,TGTGCCAGCAGCTTTCCCGCTAGCACAGATACGCAGTATTTT,CASSFPASTDTQYF
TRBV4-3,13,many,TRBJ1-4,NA,TGCGCCAGCAGCCCGGCGTATAATGAAAAACTGTTTTTT,CASSPAYNEKLFF
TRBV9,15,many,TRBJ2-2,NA,TGTGCCAGCAGCCCTGGTCTGGGGAACACCGGGGAGCTGTTTTTT,CASSPGLGNTGELFF
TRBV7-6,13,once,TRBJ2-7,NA,TGTGCCAGCAGCTCAGGCCTATCCTACGAGCAGTACTTC,CASSSGLSYEQYF
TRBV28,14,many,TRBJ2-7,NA,TGTGCCAGCAGTAATCTCCTAGGGTACAACGAGCAGTACTTC,CASSNLLGYNEQYF
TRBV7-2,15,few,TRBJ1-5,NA,TGTGCCAGCAGCATCGGACAGAATAGCAATCAGCCCCAGCATTTT,CASSIGQNSNQPQHF
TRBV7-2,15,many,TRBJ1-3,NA,TGTGCCAGCAGCTTGACAGGAGACTCTGGAAACACCATATATTTT,CASSLTGDSGNTIYF
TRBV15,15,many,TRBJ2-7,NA,TGTGCCACCAGCGGATCATCGGTAAGGCCCTACGAGCAGTACTTC,CATSGSSVRPYEQYF
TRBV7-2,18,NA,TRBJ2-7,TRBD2,TGTGCCAGCAGCTTAGCCCCGGGACTAGCGGGAGGGCCGTACGAGCAGTACTTC,CASSLAPGLAGGPYEQYF
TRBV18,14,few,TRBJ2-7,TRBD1,TGTGCCAGCTCACCCCGGGACAGGGGCTACGAGCAGTACTTC,CASSPRDRGYEQYF
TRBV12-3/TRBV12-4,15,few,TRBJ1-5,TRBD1,TGTGCCAGCAGTGCCAGGACAGGGCAAAATCAGCCCCAGCATTTT,CASSARTGQNQPQHF
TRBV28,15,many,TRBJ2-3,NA,TGTGCCAGCAGGACCGCGGGGGCTAGCACAGATACGCAGTATTTT,CASRTAGASTDTQYF
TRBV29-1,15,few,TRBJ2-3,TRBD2,TGCAGCGTTACTCCTAGCGGGAGTGGCACAGATACGCAGTATTTT,CSVTPSGSGTDTQYF
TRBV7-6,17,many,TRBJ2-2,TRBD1,TGTGCCAGCAGCCCTCGGACAGGTCCTACGAACACCGGGGAGCTGTTTTTT,CASSPRTGPTNTGELFF
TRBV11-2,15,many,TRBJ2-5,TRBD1,TGTGCCAGCAGCTCCACCGGGACAGATGAAGAGACCCAGTACTTC,CASSSTGTDEETQYF
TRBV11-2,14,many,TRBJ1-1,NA,TGTGCCAGCAGCCCAGAAACAGTGAACACTGAAGCTTTCTTT,CASSPETVNTEAFF
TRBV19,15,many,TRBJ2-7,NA,TGTGCCAGTAGTATTAAGAAGGGGGTTCAGAACGAGCAGTACTTC,CASSIKKGVQNEQYF
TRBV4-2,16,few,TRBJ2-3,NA,TGTGCCAGCAGCCAGACCCGGGATCCAGTGGTCTATACGCAGTATTTT,CASSQTRDPVVYTQYF
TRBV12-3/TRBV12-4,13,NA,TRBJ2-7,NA,TGTGCCAGCAGTTTTTCTCAGGGTAGCGAGCAGTACTTC,CASSFSQGSEQYF
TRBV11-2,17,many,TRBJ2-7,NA,TGTGCCAGCAGCCCGGGCCGCGCGCGAAGAGGCTCCTACGAGCAGTACTTC,CASSPGRARRGSYEQYF
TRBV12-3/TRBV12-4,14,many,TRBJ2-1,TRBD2,TGTGCCAGCACCATTCACGCTAGCGGGAGTAATTGGTTCTTC,CASTIHASGSNWFF
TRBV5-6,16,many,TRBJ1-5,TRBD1,TGTGCCAGCAGCCACTTTAGGGGGCTAGACAATCAGCCCCAGCATTTT,CASSHFRGLDNQPQHF
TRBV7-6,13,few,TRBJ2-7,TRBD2,TGTGCCAGCAGCCCGGGACTAGCGGACGAGCAGTACTTC,CASSPGLADEQYF
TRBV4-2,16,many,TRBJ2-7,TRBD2,TGTGCCAGCAGCCAAGAACGGACTAGCGGAATCTACGAGCAGTACTTC,CASSQERTSGIYEQYF
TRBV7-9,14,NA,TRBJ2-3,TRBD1,TGTGCCAGCACCCGGACAGGGAAAACAGATACGCAGTATTTT,CASTRTGKTDTQYF
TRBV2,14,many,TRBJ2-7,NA,TGTGCCAGCAGTGACCTCGGACTACTCTACGAGCAGTACTTC,CASSDLGLLYEQYF
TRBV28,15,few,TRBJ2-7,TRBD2,TGTGCCACTTCACGTACAGCGGGAGGGCCGGAAGAGCAGTACTTC,CATSRTAGGPEEQYF
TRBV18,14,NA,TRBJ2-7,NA,TGTGCCAGCTCGCCTAGCGTAACGTCCTACGAGCAGTACTTC,CASSPSVTSYEQYF
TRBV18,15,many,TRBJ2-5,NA,TGTGCCAGCTCACCACCTCGGGCAGCGTCAGAGACCCAGTACTTC,CASSPPRAASETQYF
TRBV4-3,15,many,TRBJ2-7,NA,TGCGCCAGCAGCCAAGATCCGTTAGGAAACTACGAGCAGTACTTC,CASSQDPLGNYEQYF
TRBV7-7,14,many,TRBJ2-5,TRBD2,TGTGCCAGCAGCGCCGGACTAGTTAGGGAGACCCAGTACTTC,CASSAGLVRETQYF
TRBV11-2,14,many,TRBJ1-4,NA,TGTGCCAGCAGCTTAGCGGCAGCTAATGAAAAACTGTTTTTT,CASSLAAANEKLFF
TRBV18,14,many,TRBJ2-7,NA,TGTGCCAGCTCACCACCGGGGGCTCCGGCCGAGCAGTACTTC,CASSPPGAPAEQYF
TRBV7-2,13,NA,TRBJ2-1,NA,TGTGCCAGCAGCTTAGGCCCAGGGGATGAGCAGTTCTTC,CASSLGPGDEQFF
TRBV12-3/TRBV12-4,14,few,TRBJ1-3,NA,TGTGCCAGCAGTTTCAGGACAGCAGGGAACACCATATATTTT,CASSFRTAGNTIYF
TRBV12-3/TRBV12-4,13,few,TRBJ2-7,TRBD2,TGTGCCAGCAGAACTAGCGGGAGTTACGAGCAGTACTTC,CASRTSGSYEQYF
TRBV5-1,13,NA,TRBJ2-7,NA,TGCGCCAGCAGCTTGGAGGCAGCGTACGAGCAGTACTTC,CASSLEAAYEQYF
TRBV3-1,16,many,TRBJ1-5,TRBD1,TGTGCCAGCAGCCCGTGGACAGGGAGGGTAGAACAGCCCCAGCATTTT,CASSPWTGRVEQPQHF
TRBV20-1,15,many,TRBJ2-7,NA,TGCAGTGCTAGAGGCGGAGCCGTTGAATCCTACGAGCAGTACTTC,CSARGGAVESYEQYF
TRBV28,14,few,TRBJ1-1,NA,TGTGCCAGCAGTTTATACAGGGCGGCGGCTGAAGCTTTCTTT,CASSLYRAAAEAFF
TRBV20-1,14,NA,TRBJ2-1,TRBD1,TGCAGTGCTATGGACAGGGGATTTTACAATGAGCAGTTCTTC,CSAMDRGFYNEQFF
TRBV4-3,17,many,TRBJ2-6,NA,TGCGCCAGCAGCCCCAACTTGGGGAGCTCTGGGGCCAACGTCCTGACTTTC,CASSPNLGSSGANVLTF
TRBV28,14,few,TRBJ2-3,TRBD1,TGTGCCAGCAGTCCGGGACAGGGATCAGATACGCAGTATTTT,CASSPGQGSDTQYF
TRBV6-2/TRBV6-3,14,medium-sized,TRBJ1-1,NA,TGTGCCAGCAGTTACATGGCCGGGACCACTGAAGCTTTCTTT,CASSYMAGTTEAFF
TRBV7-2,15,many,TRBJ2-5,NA,TGTGCCAGCAGCCTGATTAATGACTTCTTAGAGACCCAGTACTTC,CASSLINDFLETQYF
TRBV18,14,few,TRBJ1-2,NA,TGTGCCAGCTCACCGGACAGTCTTAACTATGGCTACACCTTC,CASSPDSLNYGYTF
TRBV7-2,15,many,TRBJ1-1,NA,TGTGCCAGCAGCTTAGTAAAAGAGCCATTCACTGAAGCTTTCTTT,CASSLVKEPFTEAFF
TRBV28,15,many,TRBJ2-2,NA,TGTGCCAGCTTATCGGTGTATGACGGTATCGGGGAGCTGTTTTTT,CASLSVYDGIGELFF
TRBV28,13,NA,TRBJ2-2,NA,TGTGCCAGCAACCTAGAAAACACCGGGGAGCTGTTTTTT,CASNLENTGELFF
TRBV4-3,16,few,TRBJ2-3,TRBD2,TGCGCCAGCAGCCGAAGTCTGGCGGGAGGAGGAGATACGCAGTATTTT,CASSRSLAGGGDTQYF